The rows below give T cell receptor beta chains drawn from one sample of a study of T-cell memory formation after mild COVID-19. TCRdb re-called the 5' RACE reads through MiXCR, storing one row per CDR3 protein. The sample holds under 250,000 distinct CDR3 sequences, roughly 30% seen once. Source material: PBMCs or a T cell subset sorted from them (not recorded which). These receptors all stem from an adult woman who had mild COVID-19 (a few samples of this study predate the infection). Cell type and time point are not known. The CDR3 runs from the conserved cysteine through the conserved F or W. A D gene is named only where the DNA matches it firmly. Expanded clones get a size class; other rows say once, few or many, or leave the size out.

TGTGCCAGCAGCCCCCGCGGGGTAGGGTACAATGAGCAGTTCTTC CASSPRGVGYNEQFF . . TRBJ2-1 TRBV9
TGTGCCAGCAGCCTCATCAGCGGGGGCGCCCACAATGAGCAGTTCTTC CASSLISGGAHNEQFF . TRBD2 TRBJ2-1 TRBV7-6
TGTGCCAGCAGTTCCCGCCTGACAGGTCGCTCTGGAAACACCATATATTTT CASSSRLTGRSGNTIYF . . TRBJ1-3 TRBV12-3/TRBV12-4
TGTGCCAGCAGCTCCGCGGACAATGAGCAGTTCTTC CASSSADNEQFF . . TRBJ2-1 TRBV7-3
TGTGCCAGCAGTTACGGGAGTAAGGATACGCAGTATTTT CASSYGSKDTQYF . . TRBJ2-3 TRBV6-2/TRBV6-3
TGCAGCGTCTCAAGGACGGACTATGGCTACACCTTC CSVSRTDYGYTF once . TRBJ1-2 TRBV29-1
TGTGCCAGCAGCCCGCAGGGGTACTATGGCTACACCTTC CASSPQGYYGYTF few . TRBJ1-2 TRBV11-3
TGTGCCAGCAGTTACTCCGTGGGAGCCGGCTACGAGCAGTACTTC CASSYSVGAGYEQYF many . TRBJ2-7 TRBV6-6
TGTGCCAGCAGCTTCAAGGACAGGCAAAATTCTGGAAACACCATATATTTT CASSFKDRQNSGNTIYF few TRBD1 TRBJ1-3 TRBV5-6
TGTGCCAGCAGCTTAGATGGAGAGACAGGGGGTAGGTACGAGCAGTACTTC CASSLDGETGGRYEQYF once TRBD1 TRBJ2-7 TRBV13
TGTGCCATCAGTGAGTCTAGGGGAGCGGGGCCCTCTGGGGCCAACGTCCTGACTTTC CAISESRGAGPSGANVLTF few TRBD2 TRBJ2-6 TRBV10-3
TGCGCCAGCAGTTCGGACGGGGAGCTGTTTTTT CASSSDGELFF . . TRBJ2-2 TRBV5-1
TGTGCCACCGCCTTGGATGAGGGGAGGACTGAAGCTTTCTTT CATALDEGRTEAFF many . TRBJ1-1 TRBV15
TGTGCCAGCAGTGAAGCAAGTGAAAAACTGTTTTTT CASSEASEKLFF once . TRBJ1-4 TRBV2
TGTGCCACCGCGTTATTTCAGGGACAGCCCCAGCATTTT CATALFQGQPQHF . . TRBJ1-5 TRBV15
TGTGCCATCAGTGAGGCAGGGAGCTCCTACGAGCAGTACTTC CAISEAGSSYEQYF few . TRBJ2-7 TRBV10-3
TGTGCCAGCAGCTTAGCGGGGGGGCAGCCCGAGCTGTTTTTT CASSLAGGQPELFF . . TRBJ2-2 TRBV7-8
TGCGCCAGCAGCCCCCGAACATCGCGCAGTTACGAGCAGTACTTC CASSPRTSRSYEQYF . . TRBJ2-7 TRBV5-1
TGTGCCAGCAGCCTGGACAGGTTGGGTATAATCCACGAGCAGTACTTC CASSLDRLGIIHEQYF . TRBD1 TRBJ2-7 TRBV7-9
TGTGCCACCACAGGGGGCAGGTACAATGAGCAGTTCTTC CATTGGRYNEQFF . TRBD1 TRBJ2-1 TRBV2
TGCGCCAGCAGCGGGACAGGGAACACCGGGGAGCTGTTTTTT CASSGTGNTGELFF many TRBD1 TRBJ2-2 TRBV5-1
TGTGCCAGCAGCCAACCCCAGGACGGAAACACCGGGGAGCTGTTTTTT CASSQPQDGNTGELFF . . TRBJ2-2 TRBV14
TGCAGCGCTGGAACAGGGATTCACTATGGCTACACCTTC CSAGTGIHYGYTF medium-sized . TRBJ1-2 TRBV29-1
TGTGCCAGCCTAGATCGGACTTTCACAGATACGCAGTATTTT CASLDRTFTDTQYF few . TRBJ2-3 TRBV28
TGTGCCAGCTCGGGAAGAGAACCCGCACCGTCTGTGGAGCTGTTTTTT CASSGREPAPSVELFF few . TRBJ2-2 TRBV18
TGCAGCGTTGATGTCTCGGGCCCTGAGCAGTTCTTC CSVDVSGPEQFF . . TRBJ2-1 TRBV29-1
TGTGCCAGCAGGGCTAGCGGGAGTTCCTACAATGAGCAGTTCTTC CASRASGSSYNEQFF few TRBD2 TRBJ2-1 TRBV12-3/TRBV12-4
TGTGCCAGCAGCTTAACTAGTGGGAGGGCCGATGAGCAGTTCTTC CASSLTSGRADEQFF . TRBD2 TRBJ2-1 TRBV7-3
TGTGCCAGCACTGATTGGGAGGGCAATCAGCCCCAGCATTTT CASTDWEGNQPQHF . . TRBJ1-5 TRBV6-1
TGTGCCAGCAGAGGGACTAGCGCGCGGTATGACACCGGGGAGCTGTTTTTT CASRGTSARYDTGELFF few TRBD2 TRBJ2-2 TRBV2
TGTGCCTGGAGTGTCGGAGCTGGCTCCTACAATGAGCAGTTCTTC CAWSVGAGSYNEQFF . . TRBJ2-1 TRBV30
TGTGCCAGCAGCCAGTGGGGAGATACGCAGTATTTT CASSQWGDTQYF . . TRBJ2-3 TRBV7-2
TGTGCCAGCAGCTTCAACAGGGTGTCCGAGCAGTACTTC CASSFNRVSEQYF few . TRBJ2-7 TRBV7-2
TGTGCCAGCAGCTTACTAGGAGGGGTAAGGAATGAGCAGTTCTTC CASSLLGGVRNEQFF . . TRBJ2-1 TRBV25-1
TGTGCCAGCTCACCACTGAGCACAGATACGCAGTATTTT CASSPLSTDTQYF . . TRBJ2-3 TRBV18
TGTGCCAGCATGGGGTCCCCTACGAGGGGGCGGGAGACCCAGTACTTC CASMGSPTRGRETQYF many TRBD1 TRBJ2-5 TRBV12-3/TRBV12-4
TGCAGTGCCCTCGGCAGGGGGAGGACAGATACGCAGTATTTT CSALGRGRTDTQYF . . TRBJ2-3 TRBV20-1